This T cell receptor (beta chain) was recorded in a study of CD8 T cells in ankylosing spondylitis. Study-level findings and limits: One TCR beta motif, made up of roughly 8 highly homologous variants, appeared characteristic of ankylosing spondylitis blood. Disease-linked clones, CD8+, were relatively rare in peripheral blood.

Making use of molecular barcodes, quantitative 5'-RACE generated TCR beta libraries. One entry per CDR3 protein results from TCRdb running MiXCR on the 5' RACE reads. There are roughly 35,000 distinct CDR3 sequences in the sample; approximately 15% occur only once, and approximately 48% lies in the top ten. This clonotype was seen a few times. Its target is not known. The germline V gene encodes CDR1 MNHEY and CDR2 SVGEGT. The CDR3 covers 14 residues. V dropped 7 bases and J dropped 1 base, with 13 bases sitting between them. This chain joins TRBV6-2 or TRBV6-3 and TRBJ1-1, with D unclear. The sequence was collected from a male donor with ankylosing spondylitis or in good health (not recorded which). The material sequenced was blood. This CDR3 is CASINPDPNTEAFF. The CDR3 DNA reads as TGTGCCAGCATTAACCCTGACCCGAACACTGAAGCTTTCTTT.